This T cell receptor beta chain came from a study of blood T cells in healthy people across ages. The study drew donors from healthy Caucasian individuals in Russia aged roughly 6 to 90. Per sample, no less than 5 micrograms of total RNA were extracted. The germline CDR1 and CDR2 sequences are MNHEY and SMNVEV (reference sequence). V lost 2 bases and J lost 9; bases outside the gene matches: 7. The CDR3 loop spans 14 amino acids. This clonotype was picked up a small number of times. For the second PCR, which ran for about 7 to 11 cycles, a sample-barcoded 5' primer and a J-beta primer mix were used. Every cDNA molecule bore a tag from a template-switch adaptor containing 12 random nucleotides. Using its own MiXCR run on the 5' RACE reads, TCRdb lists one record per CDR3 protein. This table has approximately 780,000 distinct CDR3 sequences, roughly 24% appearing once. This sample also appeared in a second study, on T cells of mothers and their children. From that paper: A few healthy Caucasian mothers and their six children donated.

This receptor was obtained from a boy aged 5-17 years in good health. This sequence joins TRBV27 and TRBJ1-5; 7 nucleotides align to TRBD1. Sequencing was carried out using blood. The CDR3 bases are TGTGCCAGCAGTTTACACAGGGGTCTGGCGCCCCAGCATTTT. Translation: CASSLHRGLAPQHF.